This TCR beta chain was identified during a study of PD-1 blockade in classical Hodgkin lymphoma. Turning to the study itself: On a schedule of every 2 weeks, patients received nivolumab 3 mg/kg intravenously.

V was shortened by 11 bases and J by 0 bases, with 13 bases between the two germline ends. Germline values: CDR1 MNHEY, CDR2 SVGAGI. The CDR3 covers 13 residues. The method was immunoSEQ multiplex PCR; TCRdb's version includes in-frame clones alone and lacks a portion of them. Of tens of thousands of clones detected, roughly 80% appear once; the ten largest clones hold approximately 3%. The sample holds a few counts of this clone. What it recognizes is unknown. Time point of the sample: cycle 4 day 1 (C4D1), after 6 weeks of nivolumab. After autologous stem cell transplantation all patients relapsed, and prior brentuximab vedotin exposure differed between cohorts. Magnetic negative selection was used to purify CD4+ T cells from thawed PBMCs. Regarding the study as a whole: The causes of the repertoire differences, possibly disease activity or prior therapy, remain undefined.

The chain employs TRBV6-5 and TRBJ1-2; D unclear. This receptor was obtained from a human donor with classical Hodgkin lymphoma. Sequences were derived from CD4+ T cells from blood, sampled before the fourth cycle of nivolumab. Here the CDR3 DNA reads TGTGCCGTCGCTCTTGGGACTAACTATGGCTACACCTTC. Translation: CAVALGTNYGYTF.